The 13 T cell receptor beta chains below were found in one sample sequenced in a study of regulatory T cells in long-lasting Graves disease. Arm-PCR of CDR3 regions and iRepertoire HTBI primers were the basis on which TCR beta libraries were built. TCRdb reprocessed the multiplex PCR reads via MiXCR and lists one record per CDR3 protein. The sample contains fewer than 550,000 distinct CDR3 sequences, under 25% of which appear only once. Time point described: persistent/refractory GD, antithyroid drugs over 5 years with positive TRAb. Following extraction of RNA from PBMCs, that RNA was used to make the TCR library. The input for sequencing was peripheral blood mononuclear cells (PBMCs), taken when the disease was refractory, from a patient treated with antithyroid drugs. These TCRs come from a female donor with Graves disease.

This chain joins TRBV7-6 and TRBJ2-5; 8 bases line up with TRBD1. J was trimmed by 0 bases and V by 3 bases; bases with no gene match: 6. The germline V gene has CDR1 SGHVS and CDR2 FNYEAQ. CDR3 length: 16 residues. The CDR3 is CASSLRRQGNQETQYF. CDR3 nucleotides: TGTGCCAGCAGCTTGAGGCGACAGGGGAACCAAGAGACCCAGTACTTC. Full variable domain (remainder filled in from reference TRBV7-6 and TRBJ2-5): GAGVSQSPRYKVTKRGQDVALRCDPISGHVSLYWYRQALGQGPEFLTYFNYEAQQDKSGLPNDRFSAERPEGSISTLTIQRTEQRDSAMYRCASSLRRQGNQETQYFGPGTRLLVL.

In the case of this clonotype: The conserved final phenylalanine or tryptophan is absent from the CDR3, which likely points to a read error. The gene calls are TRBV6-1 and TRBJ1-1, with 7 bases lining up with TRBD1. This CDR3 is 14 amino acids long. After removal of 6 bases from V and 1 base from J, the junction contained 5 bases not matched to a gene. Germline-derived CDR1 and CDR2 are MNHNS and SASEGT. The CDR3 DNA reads TGTGCCAGCAGCGCCGGGGACAGGAACACTGAAGCTTTCCTT. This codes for CASSAGDRNTEAFL.

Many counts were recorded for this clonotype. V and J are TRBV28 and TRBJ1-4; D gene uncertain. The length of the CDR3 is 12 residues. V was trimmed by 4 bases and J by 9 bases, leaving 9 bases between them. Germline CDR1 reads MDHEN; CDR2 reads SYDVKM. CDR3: CASSSGSQKLFF. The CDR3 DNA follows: TGTGCCAGCAGTTCGGGGTCTCAAAAACTGTTTTTT.

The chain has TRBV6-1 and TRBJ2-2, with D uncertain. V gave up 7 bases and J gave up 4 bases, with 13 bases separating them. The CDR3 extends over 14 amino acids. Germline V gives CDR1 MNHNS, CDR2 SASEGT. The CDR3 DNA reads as TGTGCCAGCACCCCTTGGACGGGCACCGGGGAGCTGTTTTTT. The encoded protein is CASTPWTGTGELFF.

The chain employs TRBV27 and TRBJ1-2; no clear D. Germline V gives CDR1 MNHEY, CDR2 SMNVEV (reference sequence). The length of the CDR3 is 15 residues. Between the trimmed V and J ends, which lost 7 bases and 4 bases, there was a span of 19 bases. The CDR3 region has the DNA TGTGCCAGCAAGCCCGGACGTACCCTTCCCTATGGCTACACCTTC. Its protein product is CASKPGRTLPYGYTF.

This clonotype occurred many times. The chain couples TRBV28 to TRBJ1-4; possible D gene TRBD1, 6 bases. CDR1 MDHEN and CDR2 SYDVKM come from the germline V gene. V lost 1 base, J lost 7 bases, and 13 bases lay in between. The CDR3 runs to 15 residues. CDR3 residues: CASSLSGGSGEKLFF. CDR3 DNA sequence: TGTGCCAGCAGTTTATCGGGGGGCTCGGGTGAAAAACTGTTTTTT.

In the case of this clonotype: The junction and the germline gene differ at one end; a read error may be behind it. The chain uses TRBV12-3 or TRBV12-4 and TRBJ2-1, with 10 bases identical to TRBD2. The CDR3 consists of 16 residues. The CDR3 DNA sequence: TGTGCCAGCAGTCTAGCGGGGGTCCATGTGGGGAATGAGCAGTTCTTC. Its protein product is CASSLAGVHVGNEQFF.

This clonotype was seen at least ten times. The CDR3 DNA is TGTGCCAGCAGCTTAACGTCAGCTGATAATGAAAAACTGTTTTTT. Its protein product is CASSLTSADNEKLFF. The chain employs TRBV11-3 and TRBJ1-4; unclear D gene. Germline CDR1 SGHNT, CDR2 YENEEA. V was trimmed by 2 bases and J by 4 bases, leaving 11 bases between them. The length of the CDR3 is 15 residues.

The CDR3 DNA reads TGTGCCAGCAGCTCTCCGCGTGAGGATGAGCAGTTCTTC. Residues: CASSSPREDEQFF. The chain couples TRBV9 to TRBJ2-1, with D uncertain. V shed 4 bases and J shed 8 bases, with 13 bases lying between them. This CDR3 region has 13 residues. Germline CDR1 is SGDLS and CDR2 is YYNGEE.

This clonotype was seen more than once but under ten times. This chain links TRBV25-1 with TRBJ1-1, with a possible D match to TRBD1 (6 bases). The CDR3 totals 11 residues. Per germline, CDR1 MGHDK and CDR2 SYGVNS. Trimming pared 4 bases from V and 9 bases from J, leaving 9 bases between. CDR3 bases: TGTGCCAGCAGTGGAAGGGGGAAAGCTTTCTTT. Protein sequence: CASSGRGKAFF.

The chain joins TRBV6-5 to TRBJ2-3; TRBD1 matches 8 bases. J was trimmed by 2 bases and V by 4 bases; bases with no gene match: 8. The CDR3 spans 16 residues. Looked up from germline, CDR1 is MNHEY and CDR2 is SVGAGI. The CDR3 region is CASSWGTGVSTDTQYF. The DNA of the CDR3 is TGTGCCAGCAGTTGGGGGACAGGCGTTTCCACAGATACGCAGTATTTT.

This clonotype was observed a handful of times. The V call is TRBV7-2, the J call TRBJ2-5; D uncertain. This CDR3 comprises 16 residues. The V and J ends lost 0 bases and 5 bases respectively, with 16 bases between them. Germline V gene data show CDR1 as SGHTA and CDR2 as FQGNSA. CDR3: CASSLALLTLGETQYF. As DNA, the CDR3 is TGTGCCAGCAGCTTAGCGCTACTTACCCTGGGGGAGACCCAGTACTTC.

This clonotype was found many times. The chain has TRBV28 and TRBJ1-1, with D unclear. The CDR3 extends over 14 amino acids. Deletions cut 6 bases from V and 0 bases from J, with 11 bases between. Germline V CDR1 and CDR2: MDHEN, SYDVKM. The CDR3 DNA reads TGTGCCAGCAGCTTAGGAGTAATGAACACTGAAGCTTTCTTT. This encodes CASSLGVMNTEAFF.